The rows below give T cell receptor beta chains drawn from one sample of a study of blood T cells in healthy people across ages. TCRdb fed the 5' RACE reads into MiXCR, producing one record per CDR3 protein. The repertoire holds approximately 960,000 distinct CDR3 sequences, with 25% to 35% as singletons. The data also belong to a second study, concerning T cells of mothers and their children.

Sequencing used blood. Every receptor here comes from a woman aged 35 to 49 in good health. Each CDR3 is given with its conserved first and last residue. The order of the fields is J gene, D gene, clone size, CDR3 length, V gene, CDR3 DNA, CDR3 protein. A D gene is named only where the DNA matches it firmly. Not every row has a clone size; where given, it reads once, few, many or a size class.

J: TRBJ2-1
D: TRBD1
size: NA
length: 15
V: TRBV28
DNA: TGTGCCAGCAGTTTAGGAGCACAGGGGGGAGATGAGCAGTTCTTC
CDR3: CASSLGAQGGDEQFF

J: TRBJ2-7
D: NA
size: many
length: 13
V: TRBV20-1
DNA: TGCAGTGGCCTGCCAGGGGCTACCCCCGAGCAGTACTTC
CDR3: CSGLPGATPEQYF

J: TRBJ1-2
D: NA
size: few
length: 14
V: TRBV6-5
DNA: TGTGCCAGCAGTCTATCCGGGCCCGCGGGTGGCTACACCTTC
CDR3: CASSLSGPAGGYTF

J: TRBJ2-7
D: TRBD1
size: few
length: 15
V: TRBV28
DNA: TGTGCCAGCAGTTTCGGCGACAGGGTGCCGGACGAGCAGTACTTC
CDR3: CASSFGDRVPDEQYF

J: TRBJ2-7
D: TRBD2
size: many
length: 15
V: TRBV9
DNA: TGTGCCAGCAGCGTAGATGGCGGGGGTTCCTACGAGCAGTACTTC
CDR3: CASSVDGGGSYEQYF

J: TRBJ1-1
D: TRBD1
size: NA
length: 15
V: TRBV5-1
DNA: TGCGCCAGCAGGGTTGACAGGGCCCAGAACACTGAAGCTTTCTTT
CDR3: CASRVDRAQNTEAFF

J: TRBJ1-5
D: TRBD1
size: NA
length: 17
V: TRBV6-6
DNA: TGTGCCAGCAGTTCGTTTCTGGGACAGGGGAGGAATCAGCCCCAGCATTTT
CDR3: CASSSFLGQGRNQPQHF

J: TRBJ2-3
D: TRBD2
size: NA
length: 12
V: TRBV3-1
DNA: TGTGCCAGCAGCCACCTCTTTACTAGCGAGTATTTT
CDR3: CASSHLFTSEYF

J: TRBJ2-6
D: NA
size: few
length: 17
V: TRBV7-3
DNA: TGTGCCAGCAGCTTAATGGCACAGGCGCCTGGGGCCAACGTCCTGACTTTC
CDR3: CASSLMAQAPGANVLTF

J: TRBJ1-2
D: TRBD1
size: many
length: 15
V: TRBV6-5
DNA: TGTGCCAGCAGTCAACCCGGACAGGGGATTGTGGGCTACACCTTC
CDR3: CASSQPGQGIVGYTF

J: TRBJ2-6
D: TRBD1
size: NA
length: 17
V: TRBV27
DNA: TGTGCCAGCAGTTTCTTGGGACAGGGTGCTGGGGCCAACGTCCTGACTTTC
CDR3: CASSFLGQGAGANVLTF

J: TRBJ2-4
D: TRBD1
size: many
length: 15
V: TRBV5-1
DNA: TGCGCCAGCAGCTTGTCACAGGGGGCTGTGAACATTCAGTACTTC
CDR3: CASSLSQGAVNIQYF